This TCR beta chain is drawn from a study of CD8 T cells in ankylosing spondylitis. TCRdb re-called the 5' RACE reads with MiXCR, one entry per CDR3 protein. The table has hundreds of thousands of distinct CDR3 sequences, under 12% seen once. This clonotype was seen many times. Source material: blood, either unsorted or a sorted T cell fraction (not recorded which). The receptor was isolated from a male donor with ankylosing spondylitis or in good health (not recorded which).

CDR3 sequence: CASSYTSPPYEQYF. In DNA form, the CDR3 reads TGTGCCAGCAGTTATACGTCCCCTCCCTACGAGCAGTACTTC. The chain links TRBV6-5 to TRBJ2-7; the D is unclear. Trimming took 3 bases from V and 2 from J, leaving 11 bases between them. This CDR3 region has 14 residues. CDR1 is MNHEY and CDR2 is SVGAGI in the germline V gene.